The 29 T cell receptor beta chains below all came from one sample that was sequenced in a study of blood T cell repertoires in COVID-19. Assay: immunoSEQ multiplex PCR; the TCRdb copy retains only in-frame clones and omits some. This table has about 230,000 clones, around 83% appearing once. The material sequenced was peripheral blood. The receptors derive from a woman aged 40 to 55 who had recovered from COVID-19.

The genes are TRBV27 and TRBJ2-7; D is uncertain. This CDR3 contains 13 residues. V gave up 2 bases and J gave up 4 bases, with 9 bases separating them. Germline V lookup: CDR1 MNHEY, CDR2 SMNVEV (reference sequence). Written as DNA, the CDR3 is TGTGCCAGCAGTTTAGCTGCAGGTTACGAGCAGTACTTC. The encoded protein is CASSLAAGYEQYF.

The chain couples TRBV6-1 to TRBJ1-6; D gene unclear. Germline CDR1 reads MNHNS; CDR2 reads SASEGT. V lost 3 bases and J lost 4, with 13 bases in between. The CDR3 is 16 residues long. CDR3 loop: CASSEQRVPYNSPLHF. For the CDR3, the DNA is TGTGCCAGCAGTGAGCAACGAGTCCCTTATAATTCACCCCTCCACTTT.

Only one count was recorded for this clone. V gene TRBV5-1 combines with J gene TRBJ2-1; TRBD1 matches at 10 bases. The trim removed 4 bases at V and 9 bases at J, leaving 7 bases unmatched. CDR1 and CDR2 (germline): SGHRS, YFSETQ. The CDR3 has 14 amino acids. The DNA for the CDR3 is TGCGCCAGCAGCATAGACAGGGGGCTAAGTGAGCAGTTCTTC. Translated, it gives CASSIDRGLSEQFF.

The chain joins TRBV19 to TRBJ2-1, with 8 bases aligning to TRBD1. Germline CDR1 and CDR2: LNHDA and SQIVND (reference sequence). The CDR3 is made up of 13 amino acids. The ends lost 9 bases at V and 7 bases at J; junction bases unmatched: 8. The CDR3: CASRITGGNEQFF. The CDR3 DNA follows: TGTGCCAGCCGCATTACAGGGGGTAATGAGCAGTTCTTC.

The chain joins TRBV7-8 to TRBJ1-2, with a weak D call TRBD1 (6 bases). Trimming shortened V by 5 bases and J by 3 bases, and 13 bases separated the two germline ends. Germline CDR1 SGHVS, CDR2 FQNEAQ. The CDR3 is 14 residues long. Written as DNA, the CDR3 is TGTGCCAGCAGCGTCACAGGGTATGACTATGGCTACACCTTC. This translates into CASSVTGYDYGYTF.

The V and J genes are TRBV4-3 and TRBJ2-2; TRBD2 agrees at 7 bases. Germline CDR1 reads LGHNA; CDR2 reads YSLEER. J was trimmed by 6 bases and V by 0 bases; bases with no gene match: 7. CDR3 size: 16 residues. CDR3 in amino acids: CASSQDSYGGSGELFF. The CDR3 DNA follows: TGCGCCAGCAGCCAAGACTCATACGGGGGGTCCGGGGAGCTGTTTTTT.

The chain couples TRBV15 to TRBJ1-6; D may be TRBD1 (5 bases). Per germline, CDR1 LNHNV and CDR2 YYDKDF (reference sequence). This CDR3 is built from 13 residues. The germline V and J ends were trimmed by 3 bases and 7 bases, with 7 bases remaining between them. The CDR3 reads CATSRGGNSPLHF. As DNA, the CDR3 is TGTGCCACCAGCAGGGGGGGGAATTCACCCCTCCACTTT.

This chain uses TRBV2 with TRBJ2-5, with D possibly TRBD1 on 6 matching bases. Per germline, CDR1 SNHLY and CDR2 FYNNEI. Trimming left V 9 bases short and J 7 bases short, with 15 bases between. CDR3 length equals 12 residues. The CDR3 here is CASRQVAGTQYF. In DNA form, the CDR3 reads TGTGCCAGTCGACAGGTCGCAGGGACCCAGTACTTC.

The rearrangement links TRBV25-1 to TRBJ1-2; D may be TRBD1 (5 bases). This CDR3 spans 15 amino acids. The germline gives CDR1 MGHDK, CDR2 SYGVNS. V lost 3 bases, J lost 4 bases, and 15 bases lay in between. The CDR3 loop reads CASSDSPDSPYGYTF. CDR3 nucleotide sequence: TGTGCCAGCAGTGATTCCCCTGACAGCCCCTATGGCTACACCTTC.

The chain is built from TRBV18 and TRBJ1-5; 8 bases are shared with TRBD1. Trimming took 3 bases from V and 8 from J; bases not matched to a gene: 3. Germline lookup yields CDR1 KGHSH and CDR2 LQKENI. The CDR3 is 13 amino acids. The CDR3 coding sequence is TGTGCCAGCTCACCGACAGGGGAGGAGCCCCAGCATTTT. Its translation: CASSPTGEEPQHF.

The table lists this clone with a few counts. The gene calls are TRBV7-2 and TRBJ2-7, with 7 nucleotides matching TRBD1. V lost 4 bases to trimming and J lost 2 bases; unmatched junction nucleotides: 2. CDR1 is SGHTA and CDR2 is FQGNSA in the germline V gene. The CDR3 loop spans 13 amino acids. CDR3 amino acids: CASSYRGPYEQYF. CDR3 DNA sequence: TGTGCCAGCAGCTACAGGGGCCCCTACGAGCAGTACTTC.

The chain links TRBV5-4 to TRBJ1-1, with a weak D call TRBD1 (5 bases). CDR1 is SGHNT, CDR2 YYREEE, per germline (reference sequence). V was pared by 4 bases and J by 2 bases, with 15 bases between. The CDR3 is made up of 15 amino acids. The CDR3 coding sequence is TGTGCCAGCAGCCCAGCTGGGGCAGCTAACACTGAAGCTTTCTTT. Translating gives CASSPAGAANTEAFF.

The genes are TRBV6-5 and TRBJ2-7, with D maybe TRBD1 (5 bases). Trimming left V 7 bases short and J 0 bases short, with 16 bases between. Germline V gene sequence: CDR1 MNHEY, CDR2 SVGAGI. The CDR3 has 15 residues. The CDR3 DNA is TGTGCCAGCACTCGCAGGGCACGCAGCTCCTACGAGCAGTACTTC. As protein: CASTRRARSSYEQYF.

CDR3 nucleotides: TGTGCCAGCAGCTATCTTCTAGGACAGGGAAGTGGCTACACCTTC. This sequence encodes CASSYLLGQGSGYTF. V and J are TRBV5-8 and TRBJ1-2, with 8 bases identical to TRBD1. Unmatched junction bases numbered 11, after V lost 3 bases and J lost 7 bases. CDR1 SGHTS and CDR2 YDEGEE come from the germline V gene. The CDR3 consists of 15 residues.

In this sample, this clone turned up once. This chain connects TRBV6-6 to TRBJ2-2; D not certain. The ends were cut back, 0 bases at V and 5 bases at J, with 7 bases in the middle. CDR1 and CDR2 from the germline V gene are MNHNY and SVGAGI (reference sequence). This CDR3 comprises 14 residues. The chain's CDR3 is CASSYSGETGELFF. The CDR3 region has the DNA TGTGCCAGCAGTTACTCTGGTGAGACCGGGGAGCTGTTTTTT.

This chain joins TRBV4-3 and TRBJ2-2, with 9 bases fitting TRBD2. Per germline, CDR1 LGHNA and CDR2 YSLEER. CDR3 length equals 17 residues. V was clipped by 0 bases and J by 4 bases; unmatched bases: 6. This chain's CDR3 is CASSQDRLAEATGELFF. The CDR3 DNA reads TGCGCCAGCAGCCAAGATAGACTAGCGGAAGCCACCGGGGAGCTGTTTTTT.

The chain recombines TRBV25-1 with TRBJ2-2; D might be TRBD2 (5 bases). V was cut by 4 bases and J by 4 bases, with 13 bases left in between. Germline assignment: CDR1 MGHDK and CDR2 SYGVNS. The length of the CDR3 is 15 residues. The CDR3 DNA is TGTGCCAGCAGTGTTACATGGGGAGTCACCGGGGAGCTGTTTTTT. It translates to CASSVTWGVTGELFF. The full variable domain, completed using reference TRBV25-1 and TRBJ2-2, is EADIYQTPRYLVIGTGKKITLECSQTMGHDKMYWYQQDPGMELHLIHYSYGVNSTEKGDLSSESTVSRIRTEHFPLTLESARPSHTSQYLCASSVTWGVTGELFFGEGSRLTVL.

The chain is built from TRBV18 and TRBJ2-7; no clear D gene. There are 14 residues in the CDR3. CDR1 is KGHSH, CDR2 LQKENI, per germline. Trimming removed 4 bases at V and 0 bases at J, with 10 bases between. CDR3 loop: CASSLTSSSYEQYF. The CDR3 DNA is TGTGCCAGCTCACTTACCTCTAGCTCCTACGAGCAGTACTTC.

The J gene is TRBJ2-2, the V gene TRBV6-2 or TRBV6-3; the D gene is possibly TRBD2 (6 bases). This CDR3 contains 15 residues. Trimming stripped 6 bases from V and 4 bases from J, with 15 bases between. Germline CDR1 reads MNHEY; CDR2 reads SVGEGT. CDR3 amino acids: CASSLRGKTTGELFF. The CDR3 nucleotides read TGTGCCAGCAGCCTCCGGGGGAAGACCACCGGGGAGCTGTTTTTT.

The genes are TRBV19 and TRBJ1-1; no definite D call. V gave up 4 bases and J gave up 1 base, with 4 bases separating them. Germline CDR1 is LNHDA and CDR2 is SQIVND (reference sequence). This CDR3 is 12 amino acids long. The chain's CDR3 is CASSNWNTEAFF. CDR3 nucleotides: TGTGCCAGTAGTAACTGGAACACTGAAGCTTTCTTT.

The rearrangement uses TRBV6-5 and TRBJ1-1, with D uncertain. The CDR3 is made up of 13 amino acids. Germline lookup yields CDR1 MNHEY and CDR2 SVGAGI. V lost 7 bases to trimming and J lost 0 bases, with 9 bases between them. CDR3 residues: CASTGFLNTEAFF. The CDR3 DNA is TGTGCCAGCACCGGGTTTTTGAACACTGAAGCTTTCTTT.

In DNA form, the CDR3 reads TGTGCCAGCAGTTTATGGGACAGGGGGACCGAGCAGTACTTC. Translated, it gives CASSLWDRGTEQYF. The chain is built from TRBV28 and TRBJ2-7; 10 bases are a match to TRBD1. V was clipped by 0 bases and J by 6 bases; unmatched bases: 2. This CDR3 comprises 14 residues. Per germline, CDR1 MDHEN and CDR2 SYDVKM.

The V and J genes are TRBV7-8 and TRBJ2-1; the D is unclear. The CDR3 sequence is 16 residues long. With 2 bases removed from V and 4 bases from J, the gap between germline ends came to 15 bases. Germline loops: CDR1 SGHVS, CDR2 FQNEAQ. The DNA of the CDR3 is TGTGCCAGCAGCTTAAATGGTTTTAGCAATTACAATGAGCAGTTCTTC. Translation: CASSLNGFSNYNEQFF.

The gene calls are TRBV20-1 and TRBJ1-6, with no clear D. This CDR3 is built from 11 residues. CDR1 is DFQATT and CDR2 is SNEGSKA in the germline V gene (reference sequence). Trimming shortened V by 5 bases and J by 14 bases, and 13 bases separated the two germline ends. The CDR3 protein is CSAPDGEALHF. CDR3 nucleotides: TGCAGTGCTCCCGACGGGGAGGCCCTCCACTTT.

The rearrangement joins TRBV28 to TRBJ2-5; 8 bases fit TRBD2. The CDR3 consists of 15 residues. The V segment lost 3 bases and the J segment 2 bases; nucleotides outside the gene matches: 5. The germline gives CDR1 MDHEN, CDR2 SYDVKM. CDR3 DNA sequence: TGTGCCAGCAGTTTGCTTACTAGCGGACAAGAGACCCAGTACTTC. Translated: CASSLLTSGQETQYF.

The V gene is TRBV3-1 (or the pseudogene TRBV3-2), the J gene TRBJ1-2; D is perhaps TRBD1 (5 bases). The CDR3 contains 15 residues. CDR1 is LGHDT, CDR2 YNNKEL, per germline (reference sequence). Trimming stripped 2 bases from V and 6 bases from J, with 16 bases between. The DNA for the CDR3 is TGTGCCAGCAGCCAACCCTGGGGCCAGAGCCATGGCTACACCTTC. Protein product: CASSQPWGQSHGYTF.

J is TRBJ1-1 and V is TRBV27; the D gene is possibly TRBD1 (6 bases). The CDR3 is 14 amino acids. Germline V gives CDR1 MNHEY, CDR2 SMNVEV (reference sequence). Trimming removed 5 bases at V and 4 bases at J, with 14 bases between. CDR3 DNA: TGTGCCAGCAGTCTACAGGGTGAGGGCACTGAAGCTTTCTTT. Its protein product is CASSLQGEGTEAFF.

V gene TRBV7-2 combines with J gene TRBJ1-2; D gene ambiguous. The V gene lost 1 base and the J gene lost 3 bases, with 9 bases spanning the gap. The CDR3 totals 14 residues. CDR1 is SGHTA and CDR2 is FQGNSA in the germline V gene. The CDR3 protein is CASSLGGNDYGYTF. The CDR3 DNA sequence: TGTGCCAGCAGCTTAGGAGGGAACGACTATGGCTACACCTTC.

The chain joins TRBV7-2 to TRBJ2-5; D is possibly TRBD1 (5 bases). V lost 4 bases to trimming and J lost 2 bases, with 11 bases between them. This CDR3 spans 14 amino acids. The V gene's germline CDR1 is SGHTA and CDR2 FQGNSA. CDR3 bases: TGTGCCAGCAGCTCTTACCAGGGACAAGAGACCCAGTACTTC. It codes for CASSSYQGQETQYF.